This T cell receptor beta chain is drawn from a study of shared clonotypes between healthy human individuals. CD45RO-negative cells were positively selected for CCR7, leaving out terminally differentiated effector memory CD45RA+ cells. This CDR3 is 13 amino acids long. Germline lookup yields CDR1 SGHVS and CDR2 FNYEAQ. Deletions cut 5 bases from V and 7 bases from J, with 12 bases between. Sequencing used immunoSEQ multiplex PCR; TCRdb keeps in-frame clones, though not all of them. The sample lists hundreds of thousands of clones, around 96% occurring once. The sequenced sample was naive CD8+ T cells sorted from blood. The V call is TRBV7-6, the J call TRBJ2-1; D is tentatively TRBD1 or TRBD2 (5 bases each). The sequence was collected from a woman aged 25-40 years in good health. DNA of the CDR3: TGTGCCAGCAGCGCCCACGGGGCAAATGAGCAGTTCTTC. Its protein is CASSAHGANEQFF.